The text below deals with one T cell receptor (beta chain). This entry comes from a study of blood T cell repertoires in COVID-19. Whole-study context: Collection of acute and convalescent COVID-19 samples took place in the United States, Italy and Spain. From T cells, B-cell-depleted T cells, or PBMCs came the material, which was cDNA or gDNA.

As originally analysed: Amplifying reference gene primers gave estimates of nucleated cell counts. The assay was immunoSEQ multiplex PCR, and TCRdb's table has in-frame clones only and misses some. V, J and clone size were drawn from that table, and D and trimming were deduced from the DNA. The sample has some 27,000 clones, more than 75% seen once; the top ten hold roughly 12%. CDR3 size: 13 residues. V lost 3 bases and J lost 5; bases outside the gene matches: 2. CDR1 SGHTA and CDR2 FQGNSA come from the germline V gene. This receptor was obtained from a human donor in a cohort sampled during active COVID-19. The donor label of this sample is uncertain. The V and J genes are TRBV7-2 and TRBJ1-1, with 8 positions matching TRBD1. Sequenced input: peripheral blood. In nucleotides, the CDR3 is TGTGCCAGCAGCTTCAGGGGGCTTACTGAAGCTTTCTTT. Translating gives CASSFRGLTEAFF.